These 14 T cell receptor beta chains were all obtained from the same sample, sequenced in a study of OX40 agonist ivuxolimab in advanced cancers. Method: immunoSEQ multiplex PCR; TCRdb's copy keeps in-frame clones and lacks some. The table lists tens of thousands of clones, about 88% of them singletons. This material consisted of CD4+ or CD8+ T cells sorted from blood, taken in a trial of the OX40 agonist ivuxolimab. The origin of the receptors is an adult with an advanced solid tumor such as melanoma, head and neck, liver or kidney cancer.

This chain uses TRBV11-1 with TRBJ2-7; 10 bases align to TRBD1. V gave up 0 bases and J gave up 3 bases; unmatched junction bases: 5. The CDR3 runs 16 residues. Germline lookup yields CDR1 SGHAT and CDR2 FQDESV (reference sequence). Written as DNA, the CDR3 is TGTGCCAGCAGCTTAGCGGCGACAGGGGGCGTCTACGAGCAGTACTTC. This gives the protein CASSLAATGGVYEQYF.

The chain is built from TRBV5-1 and TRBJ2-3, with 7 bases that match TRBD1. This CDR3 has 14 amino acids. Germline CDR1 SGHRS, CDR2 YFSETQ. V lost 4 bases and J lost 7; bases outside the gene matches: 9. The CDR3 region is CASSPGTEIYTQYF. The CDR3 nucleotides are TGCGCCAGCAGCCCCGGGACAGAGATTTATACGCAGTATTTT.

V usage is TRBV10-1 and J usage is TRBJ2-2; the match to TRBD1 covers 8 bases. Germline V CDR1 and CDR2: WNHNN, SYGVQD (reference sequence). The CDR3 contains 13 residues. Trimming at V came to 8 bases and at J to 7 bases, leaving 6 bases not matched to a gene. The CDR3 reads CASGQGTNGELFF. The CDR3 DNA reads as TGCGCCAGCGGACAGGGAACTAACGGGGAGCTGTTTTTT.

The chain couples TRBV27 to TRBJ2-7, with 11 bases fitting TRBD1. Germline loops: CDR1 MNHEY, CDR2 SMNVEV (reference sequence). With 5 bases clipped from V and 1 base from J, the junction kept 4 bases outside the gene matches. The CDR3 has 15 amino acids. The CDR3 DNA follows: TGTGCCAGCAGTGACCGGGACAGGGGGTCCTACGAGCAGTACTTC. Its translation is CASSDRDRGSYEQYF.

The J gene is TRBJ2-1, the V gene TRBV23-1; 14 bases align to TRBD2. TRBV23-1 is recorded as an ORF, its role being uncertain. Trimming at V came to 3 bases and at J to 0 bases, leaving 7 bases not matched to a gene. The CDR3 covers 19 residues. The CDR3 loop reads CASSHRTSGRIFSYNEQFF. As DNA, the CDR3 is TGCGCCAGCAGTCACAGGACTAGCGGGAGGATTTTCTCCTACAATGAGCAGTTCTTC.

As DNA, the CDR3 is TGTGCCAGCAGGCCGGGGCGCGGGGGAACCTACGAGCAGTACTTC. This codes for CASRPGRGGTYEQYF. V gene TRBV27 combines with J gene TRBJ2-7; TRBD2 aligns across 7 bases. CDR1 is MNHEY, CDR2 SMNVEV, per germline (reference sequence). V was clipped by 6 bases and J by 2 bases; unmatched bases: 10. The CDR3 runs 15 residues.

The DNA of the CDR3 is TGTGCCAGCAGTCGGGGGACAGGGGAGCAGTTCTTC. It yields the protein CASSRGTGEQFF. V gene TRBV5-6 combines with J gene TRBJ2-1; 9 bases agree with TRBD1. CDR1 and CDR2 (germline): SGHDT, YYEEEE. J was trimmed by 10 bases and V by 5 bases; bases with no gene match: 4. CDR3 size: 12 residues.

This clone was recorded once. The chain links TRBV18 to TRBJ2-5; 11 bases agree with TRBD2. Germline lookup yields CDR1 KGHSH and CDR2 LQKENI. CDR3 length equals 16 residues. J gave up 1 base and V 3 bases, and 4 bases lay outside the gene matches. The CDR3 protein is CASSPRLAGLQETQYF. CDR3 sequence (DNA): TGTGCCAGCTCACCCCGACTAGCGGGGCTCCAAGAGACCCAGTACTTC.

This rearrangement joins TRBV5-8 to TRBJ1-1; 9 bases are shared with TRBD1. This CDR3 contains 13 residues. The V and J ends lost 3 bases and 4 bases, in that order; junction bases with no gene match: 1. Germline lookup yields CDR1 SGHTS and CDR2 YDEGEE. The CDR3 reads CASSSTGGTEAFF. The CDR3 coding sequence is TGTGCCAGCAGCTCGACAGGGGGCACTGAAGCTTTCTTT.

V is TRBV2 and J is TRBJ2-1; 11 nucleotides align to TRBD1. V lost 5 bases, J lost 3 bases, and 6 bases stayed unmatched. This CDR3 comprises 16 residues. Germline CDR1 reads SNHLY; CDR2 reads FYNNEI. The CDR3 loop is CASSRDRGSLYNEQFF. CDR3 DNA sequence: TGTGCCAGCAGTAGGGACAGGGGGTCCCTCTACAATGAGCAGTTCTTC. Variable domain in full (rest from reference TRBV2 and TRBJ2-1): EPEVTQTPSHQVTQMGQEVILRCVPISNHLYFYWYRQILGQKVEFLVSFYNNEISEKSEIFDDQFSVERPDGSNFTLKIRSTKLEDSAMYFCASSRDRGSLYNEQFFGPGTRLTVL.

The V and J genes are TRBV7-9 and TRBJ2-3, with 13 bases identical to TRBD2. CDR1 is SEHNR and CDR2 is FQNEAQ in the germline V gene (reference sequence). The length of the CDR3 is 18 residues. Losses at the gene ends were 4 bases for V and 0 bases for J; bases not matched to a gene: 7. CDR3 sequence (DNA): TGTGCCAGCAGCTGGGAAAGACTAGCGGGAGGAAGCACAGATACGCAGTATTTT. The encoded protein is CASSWERLAGGSTDTQYF.

The genes are TRBV10-3 and TRBJ1-6; maybe TRBD1 (5 bases). V was shortened by 1 base and J by 5 bases, with 9 bases between the two germline ends. This CDR3 contains 15 residues. CDR1 is ENHRY and CDR2 is SYGVKD in the germline V gene. CDR3 DNA: TGTGCCATCAGTGAGTTTAGGGGAAATAATTCACCCCTCCACTTT. This sequence encodes CAISEFRGNNSPLHF.

The chain couples TRBV10-3 to TRBJ2-5; perhaps TRBD1 as D (8 bases). The CDR3 runs to 14 residues. Germline CDR1 is ENHRY and CDR2 is SYGVKD. Between the trimmed V and J ends, which lost 9 bases and 2 bases, there was a span of 16 bases. Here the CDR3 reads CAMGGTGSQETQYF. CDR3 nucleotide sequence: TGTGCCATGGGGGGGACAGGTTCTCAAGAGACCCAGTACTTC.

This rearrangement joins TRBV7-2 to TRBJ2-5; D tentatively fits TRBD1 or TRBD2 (5 bases each). This CDR3 has 14 residues. Germline V lookup: CDR1 SGHTA, CDR2 FQGNSA. Trimming took 2 bases from V and 5 from J, leaving 12 bases between them. CDR3 residues: CASSLIRGPETQYF. For the CDR3, the DNA is TGTGCCAGCAGCTTAATTAGGGGACCGGAGACCCAGTACTTC.